This TCR beta chain was retrieved from a study of technical replicates of blood from a few donors. This clone was seen a single time. Only in-frame clones appear in the TCRdb table, and some are missing; sequencing was by immunoSEQ multiplex PCR. The sample holds approximately 73,000 clones, 92% seen once. There are 13 residues in the CDR3. The V end lost 5 bases, the J end lost 3 bases, and 10 bases lay between the germline ends. Germline V lookup: CDR1 SGHVS, CDR2 FNYEAQ. Sequenced material: T cells isolated from PBMCs. This clonotype was sampled from a human donor in good health. The V gene is TRBV7-6, the J gene TRBJ1-2; D ambiguous. The CDR3 spells CASSPGIYYGYTF. CDR3 DNA: TGTGCCAGCAGCCCCGGGATTTACTATGGCTACACCTTC.